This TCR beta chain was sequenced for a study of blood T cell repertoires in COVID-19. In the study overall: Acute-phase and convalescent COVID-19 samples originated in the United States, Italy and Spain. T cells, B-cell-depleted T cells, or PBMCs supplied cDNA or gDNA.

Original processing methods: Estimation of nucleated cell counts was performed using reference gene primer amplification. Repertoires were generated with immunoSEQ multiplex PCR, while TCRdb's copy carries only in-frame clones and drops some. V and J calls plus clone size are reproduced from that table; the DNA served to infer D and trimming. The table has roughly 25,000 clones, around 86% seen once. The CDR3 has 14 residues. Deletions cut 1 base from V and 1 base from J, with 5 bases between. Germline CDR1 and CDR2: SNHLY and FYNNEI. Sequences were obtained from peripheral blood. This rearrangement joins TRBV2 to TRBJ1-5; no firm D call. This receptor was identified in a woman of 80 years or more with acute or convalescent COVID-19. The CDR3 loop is CASSEGRSNQPQHF. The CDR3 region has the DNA TGTGCCAGCAGTGAAGGGCGGAGCAATCAGCCCCAGCATTTT.